These 4 T cell receptor beta chains were sequenced from one sample in a study of vaccination and CD4 T cells after COVID-19. Cultured CD4+ T-cell DNA underwent Oncomine TCR Beta short-read sequencing. TCRdb re-derived calls from the PCR reads in MiXCR, one entry per CDR3 protein. This sample yields 15,000 to 20,000 distinct CDR3 sequences, of which approximately 61% are seen a single time; 9.7% belongs to the top ten. Which antigens these TCRs recognize remains unknown. Treatment indicated: roughly 10-day PBMC culture with coronavirus spike peptide pools or control peptides (ViraFEST assay). The specimen comprised CD4+ T cells from blood, cultured in vitro, sampled after SARS-CoV-2 vaccination. The receptors were gathered from a human donor who had recovered from COVID-19.

This clonotype was detected only a few times. This rearrangement joins TRBV6-1 to TRBJ1-2, with 10 positions matching TRBD1. The CDR3 has 13 residues. Trimming at V came to 6 bases and at J to 6 bases, leaving 4 bases not matched to a gene. Germline lookup yields CDR1 MNHNS and CDR2 SASEGT. The CDR3 loop is CASRDDRGHGYTF. In DNA form, the CDR3 reads TGTGCCAGCAGAGACGACAGGGGGCATGGCTACACCTTC.

The chain has TRBV6-2 or TRBV6-3 and TRBJ2-7; D ambiguous. Germline-derived CDR1 and CDR2 are MNHEY and SVGEGT. The CDR3 has 12 residues. Trimming pared 0 bases from V and 6 bases from J, leaving 6 bases between. This CDR3 reads CASSYSSVEQYF. CDR3 sequence (DNA): TGTGCCAGCAGTTACTCGAGCGTCGAGCAGTACTTC.

The sample holds a few counts of this clonotype. The chain recombines TRBV11-3 with TRBJ2-7; no clear D gene. The ends were cut back, 0 bases at V and 0 bases at J, with 9 bases in the middle. CDR1 SGHNT and CDR2 YENEEA come from the germline V gene. The CDR3 covers 15 residues. CDR3 in DNA: TGTGCCAGCAGCTTAGAACCCAGGAGCTCCTACGAGCAGTACTTC. It specifies CASSLEPRSSYEQYF.

V gene TRBV19 combines with J gene TRBJ1-5; possible D gene TRBD1, 5 bases. Germline CDR1 reads LNHDA; CDR2 reads SQIVND (reference sequence). This CDR3 has 14 residues. Between the trimmed V and J ends, which lost 9 bases and 2 bases, there was a span of 14 bases. CDR3 protein: CASSRGVGNQPQHF. CDR3 DNA: TGTGCCAGCTCTAGGGGAGTAGGCAATCAGCCCCAGCATTTT.